A selection of T cell receptor beta chains follows, all from one sample in a study of control samples from healthy donors and cancer patients. Clones were sequenced by immunoSEQ multiplex PCR, and TCRdb holds only the in-frame ones, with some missing. The table lists 200,000 or so clones, approximately 90% of them singletons, with less than 2% in the top ten. The sample was blood. The receptors were gathered from a young man in good health. CDR3s include the opening cysteine and the closing phenylalanine or tryptophan. The order of the fields is J gene, V gene, CDR3 protein.

TRBJ2-3 TRBV6-5 CASVTGTPRVDTQYF
TRBJ2-3 TRBV18 CASSPPSVGTDTQYF
TRBJ2-2 TRBV9 CASSERRGGAENTGELFF
TRBJ1-1 TRBV12-3/TRBV12-4 CASSNWGQEAFF
TRBJ1-1 TRBV27 CASSLYQVNTEAFF
TRBJ2-1 TRBV15 CATSRNPGFRGVAYNEQFF
TRBJ1-2 TRBV19 CASSIEGQRGYTF
TRBJ2-6 TRBV5-4 CASSLTGLSGANVLTF
TRBJ1-3 TRBV9 CASSERAGSGNTIYF
TRBJ2-7 TRBV2 CASSAWTGVEQYF
TRBJ1-1 TRBV3-1/TRBV3-2 CASSQDGRGQATEAFF
TRBJ1-1 TRBV7-9 CASSPQGQGAVYTEAFF
TRBJ1-6 TRBV7-8 CASSLYAYNSPLHF
TRBJ2-3 TRBV7-6 CASSKGTSGGLTDTQYF
TRBJ1-1 TRBV3-1/TRBV3-2 CASSRTGDTEAFF
TRBJ1-5 TRBV28 CASRLQLYNQPQHF
TRBJ1-4 TRBV7-8 CASSLGRPEKLFF
TRBJ2-7 TRBV7-9 CASSSDRAYTYEQYF
TRBJ2-1 TRBV10-1 CASSDPRGGKNEQFF
TRBJ1-6 TRBV9 CASGQNNSPLHF
TRBJ1-1 TRBV30 CAWSPDRANTEAFF
TRBJ2-7 TRBV30 CAWSVSGKHEQYF
TRBJ1-2 TRBV6-5 CASSRDAGGGYTF
TRBJ1-1 TRBV5-1 CASSQTGGTEAFF
TRBJ2-7 TRBV12-5 CASGPTVGGNYEQYF
TRBJ1-1 TRBV2 CASSVDSNTEAFF
TRBJ1-6 TRBV10-2 CASREPDQWEALHF
TRBJ1-1 TRBV12-3/TRBV12-4 CASSPVVRAEAFF
TRBJ1-2 TRBV30 CAWSVRLSYTF
TRBJ1-5 TRBV7-9 CASSLGEGNQPQHF
TRBJ2-3 TRBV9 CASGSSAGGLSLIADTQYF
TRBJ1-6 TRBV29-1 CSVSGSYNSPLHF
TRBJ2-6 TRBV6-4 CASTPGGSGANVLTF
TRBJ1-3 TRBV28 CAGSSTGPLNTIYF
TRBJ2-1 TRBV2 CASSDLAGGPGNEQFF
TRBJ1-5 TRBV19 CASRTTGEGQPQHF
TRBJ1-2 TRBV30 CAWSMGYGYTF
TRBJ2-7 TRBV14 CASSQDRGYQYF
TRBJ1-5 TRBV9 CASSPGGAQLNQPQHF
TRBJ1-2 TRBV5-6 CASSETGPGYTF
TRBJ2-2 TRBV27 CASSSSRKGGHRAGELFF
TRBJ1-2 TRBV24-1 CATSDSTRRRGYTF
TRBJ1-3 TRBV10-3 CAISESVRVLSGNTIYF
TRBJ1-1 TRBV11-3 CASSLRLGTEAFF